A single T cell receptor beta chain is shown here with its context. The antigen remains unidentified. The sample comes from a study of tumor-infiltrating lymphocytes in localized non-small cell lung cancer. At the level of the study: Some samples were collected after neoadjuvant chemotherapy; smokers, never-smokers and several histologies were included. From each patient, both tumor and uninvolved lung, non-adjacent to tumor, were sampled. General observations from the study: Not all patients were TCR sequenced, owing to tissue quantity.

Trimming removed 2 bases at V and 9 bases at J, with 11 bases between. The germline gives CDR1 MNHNY, CDR2 SVGAGI (reference sequence). CDR3 size: 13 residues. Data came from immunoSEQ multiplex PCR; TCRdb stores just in-frame clones and leaves some out. This table has about 8,400 clones, almost 80% appearing once. The chain recombines TRBV6-6 with TRBJ2-1; D not resolved. The TCR sequence derives from a human donor with non-small cell lung cancer. What was sequenced was uninvolved lung tissue not adjacent to the tumor. This chain's CDR3 is CASSYVGKGEQFF. The CDR3 DNA reads TGTGCCAGCAGTTACGTGGGCAAGGGTGAGCAGTTCTTC.